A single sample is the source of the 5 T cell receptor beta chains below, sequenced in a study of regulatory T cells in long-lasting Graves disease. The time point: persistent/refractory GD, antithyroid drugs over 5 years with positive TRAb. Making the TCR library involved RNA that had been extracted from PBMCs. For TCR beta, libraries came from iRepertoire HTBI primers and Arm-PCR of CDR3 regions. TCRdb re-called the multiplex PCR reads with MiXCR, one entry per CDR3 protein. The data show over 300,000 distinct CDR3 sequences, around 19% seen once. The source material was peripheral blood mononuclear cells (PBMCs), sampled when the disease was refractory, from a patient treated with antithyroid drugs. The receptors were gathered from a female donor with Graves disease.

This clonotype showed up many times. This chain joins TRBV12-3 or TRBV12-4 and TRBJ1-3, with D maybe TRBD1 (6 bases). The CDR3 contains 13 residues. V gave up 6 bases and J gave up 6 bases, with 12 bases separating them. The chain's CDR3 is CASSSGQTNTIYF. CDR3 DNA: TGTGCCAGCAGCTCAGGACAGACAAACACCATATATTTT.

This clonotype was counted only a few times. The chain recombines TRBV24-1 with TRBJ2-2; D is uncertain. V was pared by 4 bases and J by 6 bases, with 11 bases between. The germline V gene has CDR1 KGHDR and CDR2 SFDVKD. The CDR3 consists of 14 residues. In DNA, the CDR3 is TGTGCCACCAGTGACTACCTTGACGCCGGGGAGCTGTTTTTT. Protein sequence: CATSDYLDAGELFF.

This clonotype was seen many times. CDR3: CASSQGAGEQYF. CDR3 in DNA: TGTGCCAGCAGCCAAGGGGCAGGCGAGCAGTACTTC. The J gene is TRBJ2-7, the V gene TRBV3-1, with D unresolved. The CDR3 sequence is 12 residues long. CDR1 is LGHDT, CDR2 YNNKEL, per germline (reference sequence). V lost 1 base and J lost 6, with 7 bases in between.

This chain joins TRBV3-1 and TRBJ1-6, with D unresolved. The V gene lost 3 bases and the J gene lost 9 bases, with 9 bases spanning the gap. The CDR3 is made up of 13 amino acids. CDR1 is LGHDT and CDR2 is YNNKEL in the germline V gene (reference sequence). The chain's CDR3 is CASSHSSGSPLHF. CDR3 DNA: TGTGCCAGCAGCCATTCGTCGGGTTCACCCCTCCACTTT.

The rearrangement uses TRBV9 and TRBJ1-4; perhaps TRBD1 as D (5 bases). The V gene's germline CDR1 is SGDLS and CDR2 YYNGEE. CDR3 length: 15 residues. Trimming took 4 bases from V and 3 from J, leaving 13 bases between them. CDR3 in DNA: TGTGCCAGCAGCCCCCGTGGGGCCTCTAATGAAAAACTGTTTTTT. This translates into CASSPRGASNEKLFF.